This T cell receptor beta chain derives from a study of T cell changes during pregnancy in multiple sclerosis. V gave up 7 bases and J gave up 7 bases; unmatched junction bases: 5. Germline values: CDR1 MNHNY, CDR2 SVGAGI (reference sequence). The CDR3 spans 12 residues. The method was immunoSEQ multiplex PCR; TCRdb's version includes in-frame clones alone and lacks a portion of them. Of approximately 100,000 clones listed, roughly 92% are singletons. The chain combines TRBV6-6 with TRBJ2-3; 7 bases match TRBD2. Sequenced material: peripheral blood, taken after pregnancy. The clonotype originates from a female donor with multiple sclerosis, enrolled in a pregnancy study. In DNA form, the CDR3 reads TGTGCCAGCATGCGGGGGAGCAATACGCAGTATTTT. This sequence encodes CASMRGSNTQYF.